The TCR beta chain described here comes from a study of blood T cell repertoires in COVID-19. Study in general: Donors in the United States, Italy and Spain gave samples during acute or convalescent COVID-19.

V was clipped by 3 bases and J by 9 bases; unmatched bases: 13. CDR3 length equals 16 residues. Germline V gene data show CDR1 as SGHNT and CDR2 as YYREEE (reference sequence). In the original processing: The assay estimated nucleated cells by amplifying reference gene primers. Libraries were prepared by immunoSEQ multiplex PCR; TCRdb keeps only in-frame clonotypes and omits some of them. V, J and clone size are those of that table, while D and trimming were read from the DNA. Among about 400,000 clones listed, over 85% were seen once. Enrollees, about 18 to 89 years old, lived in around 23 US areas. Each recovered donor of Cohort 3 presented with two negative PCRs, clearance, or symptom resolution.

Sequencing was performed on PBMCs or T cells enriched from blood (not recorded which). This TCR derives from a woman between 25 and 40 years old who had recovered from COVID-19. This sequence joins TRBV5-4 and TRBJ2-1; TRBD2 matches at 9 bases. The CDR3 is CASSSLEAGGGAEQFF. The DNA of the CDR3 is TGTGCCAGCAGCTCATTAGAAGCGGGAGGAGGGGCTGAGCAGTTCTTC.